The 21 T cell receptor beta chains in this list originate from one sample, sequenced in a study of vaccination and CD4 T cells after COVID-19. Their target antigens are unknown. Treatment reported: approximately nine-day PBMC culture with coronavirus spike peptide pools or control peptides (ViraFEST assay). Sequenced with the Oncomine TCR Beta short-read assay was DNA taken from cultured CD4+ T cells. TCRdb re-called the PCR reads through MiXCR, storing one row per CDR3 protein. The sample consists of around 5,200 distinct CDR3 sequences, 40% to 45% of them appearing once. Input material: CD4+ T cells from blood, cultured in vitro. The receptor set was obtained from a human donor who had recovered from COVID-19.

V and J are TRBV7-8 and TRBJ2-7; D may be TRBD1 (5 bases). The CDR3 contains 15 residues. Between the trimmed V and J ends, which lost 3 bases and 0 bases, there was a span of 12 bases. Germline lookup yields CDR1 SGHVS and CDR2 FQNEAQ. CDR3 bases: TGTGCCAGCAGCTTTATTTACAGGTACTCCTACGAGCAGTACTTC. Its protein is CASSFIYRYSYEQYF.

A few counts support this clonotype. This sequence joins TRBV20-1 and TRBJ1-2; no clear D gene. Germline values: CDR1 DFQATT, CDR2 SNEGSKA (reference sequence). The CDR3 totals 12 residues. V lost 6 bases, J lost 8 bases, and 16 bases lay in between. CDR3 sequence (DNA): TGCAGTGCGACCAGGACGGGAGGGGGCTACACCTTC. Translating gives CSATRTGGGYTF.

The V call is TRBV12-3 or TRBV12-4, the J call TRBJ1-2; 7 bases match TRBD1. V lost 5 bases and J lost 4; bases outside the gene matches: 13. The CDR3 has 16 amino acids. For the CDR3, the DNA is TGTGCCAGCAGTCCGAGACAGGGCCGGGGGATCTATGGCTACACCTTC. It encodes CASSPRQGRGIYGYTF.

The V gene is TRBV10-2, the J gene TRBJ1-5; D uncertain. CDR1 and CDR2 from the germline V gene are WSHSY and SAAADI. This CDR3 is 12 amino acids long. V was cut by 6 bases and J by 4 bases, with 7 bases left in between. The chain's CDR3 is CASSQNNQPQHF. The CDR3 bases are TGCGCCAGCAGCCAGAATAATCAGCCCCAGCATTTT.

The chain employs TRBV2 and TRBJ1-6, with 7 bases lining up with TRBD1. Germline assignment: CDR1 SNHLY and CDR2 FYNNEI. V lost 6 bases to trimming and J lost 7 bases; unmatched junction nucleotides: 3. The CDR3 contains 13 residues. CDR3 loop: CASRQGPNSPLHF. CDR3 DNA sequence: TGTGCCAGCAGACAGGGGCCGAATTCACCCCTCCACTTT.

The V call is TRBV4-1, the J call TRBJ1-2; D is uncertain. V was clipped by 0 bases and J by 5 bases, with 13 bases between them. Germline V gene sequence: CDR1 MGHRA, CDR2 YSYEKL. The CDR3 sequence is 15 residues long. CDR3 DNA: TGCGCCAGCAGCCAAGATCTCAGGACGACTTATGGCTACACCTTC. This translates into CASSQDLRTTYGYTF.

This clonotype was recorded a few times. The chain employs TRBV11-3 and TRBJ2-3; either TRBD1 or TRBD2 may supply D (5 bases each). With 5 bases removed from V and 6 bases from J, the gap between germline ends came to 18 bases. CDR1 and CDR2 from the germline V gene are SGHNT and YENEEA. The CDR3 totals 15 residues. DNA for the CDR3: TGTGCCAGCAGCCGAGGGAGCGGAGAGGGGGATACGCAGTATTTT. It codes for CASSRGSGEGDTQYF.

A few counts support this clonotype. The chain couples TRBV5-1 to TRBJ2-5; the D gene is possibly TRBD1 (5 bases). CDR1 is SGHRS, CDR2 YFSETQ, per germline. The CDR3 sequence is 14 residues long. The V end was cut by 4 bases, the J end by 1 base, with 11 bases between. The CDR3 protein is CASSRDDSQETQYF. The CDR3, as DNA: TGCGCCAGCAGCCGCGACGACAGCCAAGAGACCCAGTACTTC.

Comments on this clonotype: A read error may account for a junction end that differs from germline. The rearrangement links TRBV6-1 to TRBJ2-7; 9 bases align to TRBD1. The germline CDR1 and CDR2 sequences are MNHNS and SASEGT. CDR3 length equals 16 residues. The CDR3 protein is CASSQLPGQGSNEQYF. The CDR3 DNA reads TGTGCCAGCAGCCAACTCCCGGGACAGGGCTCCAACGAGCAGTACTTC.

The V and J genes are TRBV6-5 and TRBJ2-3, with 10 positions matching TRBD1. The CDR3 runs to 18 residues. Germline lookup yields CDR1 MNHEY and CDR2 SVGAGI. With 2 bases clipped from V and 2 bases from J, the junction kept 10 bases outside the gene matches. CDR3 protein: CASSYHPRTGGTTDTQYF. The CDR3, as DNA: TGTGCCAGCAGTTACCACCCAAGGACAGGGGGGACCACAGATACGCAGTATTTT.

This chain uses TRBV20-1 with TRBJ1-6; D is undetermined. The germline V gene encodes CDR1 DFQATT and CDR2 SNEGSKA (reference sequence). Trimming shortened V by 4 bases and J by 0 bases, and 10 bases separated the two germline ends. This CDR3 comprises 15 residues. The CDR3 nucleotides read TGCAGTGCTACGGTGGGGAGCTCCTATAATTCACCCCTCCACTTT. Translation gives CSATVGSSYNSPLHF.

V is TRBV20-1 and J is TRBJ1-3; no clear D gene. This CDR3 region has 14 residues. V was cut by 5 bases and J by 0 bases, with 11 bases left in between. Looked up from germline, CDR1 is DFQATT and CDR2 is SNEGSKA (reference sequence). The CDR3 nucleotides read TGCAGTGCTTCCGGGTTAGACTCTGGAAACACCATATATTTT. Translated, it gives CSASGLDSGNTIYF.

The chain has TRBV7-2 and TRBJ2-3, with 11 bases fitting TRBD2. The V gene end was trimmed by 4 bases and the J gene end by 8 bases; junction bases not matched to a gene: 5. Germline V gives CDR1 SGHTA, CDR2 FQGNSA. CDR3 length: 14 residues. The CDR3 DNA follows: TGTGCCAGCAGCTCTAGACTAGCGGGGCTTACGCAGTATTTT. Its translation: CASSSRLAGLTQYF.

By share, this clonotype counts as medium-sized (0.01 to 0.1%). The CDR3 spells CASSSNRGSETQYF. The CDR3 nucleotides read TGTGCCAGCAGTTCTAACAGGGGATCGGAGACCCAGTACTTC. The V and J genes are TRBV12-3 or TRBV12-4 and TRBJ2-5, with TRBD1 identical over 7 bases. V dropped 4 bases and J dropped 5; count of bases not matched to a gene: 7. This CDR3 comprises 14 residues.

The CDR3 reads CAISPTGGSSYNEQFF. As DNA, the CDR3 is TGTGCCATCAGCCCGACCGGCGGGAGCTCCTACAATGAGCAGTTCTTC. V and J are TRBV10-3 and TRBJ2-1; the match to TRBD2 covers 7 bases. The V and J ends lost 6 bases and 0 bases, in that order; junction bases with no gene match: 8. Germline CDR1 ENHRY, CDR2 SYGVKD. The CDR3 is 16 amino acids.

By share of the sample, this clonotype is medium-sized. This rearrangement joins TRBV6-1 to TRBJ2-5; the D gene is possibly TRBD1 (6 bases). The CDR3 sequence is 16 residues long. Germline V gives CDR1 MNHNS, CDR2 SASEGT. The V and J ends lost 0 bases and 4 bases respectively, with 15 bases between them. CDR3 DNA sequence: TGTGCCAGCAGTGAAGCGTCAGGGGCGGAGGTAGAGACCCAGTACTTC. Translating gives CASSEASGAEVETQYF.

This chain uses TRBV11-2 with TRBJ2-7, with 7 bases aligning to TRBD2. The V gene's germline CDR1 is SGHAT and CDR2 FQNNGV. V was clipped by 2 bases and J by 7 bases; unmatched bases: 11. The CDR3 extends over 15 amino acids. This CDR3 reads CASSLYSSGGKEQYF. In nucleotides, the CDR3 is TGTGCCAGCAGCTTATACTCTAGCGGTGGGAAAGAGCAGTACTTC.

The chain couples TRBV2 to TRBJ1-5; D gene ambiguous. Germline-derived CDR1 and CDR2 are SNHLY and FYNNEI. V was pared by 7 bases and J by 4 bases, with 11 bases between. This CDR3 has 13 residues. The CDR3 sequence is CASTREGNQPQHF. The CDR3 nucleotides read TGTGCCAGCACTAGAGAGGGTAATCAGCCCCAGCATTTT.

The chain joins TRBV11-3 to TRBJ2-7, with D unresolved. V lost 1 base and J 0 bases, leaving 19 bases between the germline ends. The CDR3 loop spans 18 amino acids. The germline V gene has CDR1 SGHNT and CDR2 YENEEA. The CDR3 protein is CASSLAALPSAYSYEQYF. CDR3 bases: TGTGCCAGCAGCTTAGCAGCTTTACCCAGCGCGTACTCCTACGAGCAGTACTTC.

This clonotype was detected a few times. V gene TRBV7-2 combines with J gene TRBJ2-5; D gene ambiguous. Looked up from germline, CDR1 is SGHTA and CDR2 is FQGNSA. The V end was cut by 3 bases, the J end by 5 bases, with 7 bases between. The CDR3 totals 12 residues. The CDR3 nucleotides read TGTGCCAGCAGCTTTCGTGCGGAGACCCAGTACTTC. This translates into CASSFRAETQYF.

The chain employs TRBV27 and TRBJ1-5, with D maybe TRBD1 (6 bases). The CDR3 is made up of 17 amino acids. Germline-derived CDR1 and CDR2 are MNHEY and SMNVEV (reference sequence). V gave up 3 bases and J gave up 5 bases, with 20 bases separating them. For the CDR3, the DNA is TGTGCCAGCAGTTTGGGGGCAGAGGGGCATAGGGATCAGCCCCAGCATTTT. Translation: CASSLGAEGHRDQPQHF.